This TCR beta chain came from a study of T cell responses to AZD1222 COVID-19 vaccine. Trimming left V 0 bases short and J 0 bases short, with 20 bases between. CDR1 and CDR2 from the germline V gene are MNHEY and SVGEGT. This CDR3 contains 20 residues. This clone was found once. Its antigen is still unknown. The data were produced by immunoSEQ multiplex PCR, yet TCRdb's version contains in-frame clones alone and is incomplete. Here the sample spans under 130,000 clones, around 96% being singletons. Overall study findings and caveats: No repertoire was sampled before or during the peak T cell response, only after it. A rise in Spike-specific TCR breadth and depth followed two AZD1222 doses. Reportedly, nearly half the spike-specific TCRs target unmutated variant regions.

Sequenced material: peripheral blood, taken on day 0 of AZD1222 vaccination. The V call is TRBV6-2 or TRBV6-3, the J call TRBJ1-4; D gene ambiguous. This receptor was taken from an adult in good health. CDR3 loop: CASSYSPGVRLGTTNEKLFF. The CDR3 DNA is TGTGCCAGCAGTTACTCGCCGGGAGTCCGACTGGGGACAACTAATGAAAAACTGTTTTTT.